This TCR beta chain was observed in a study of cytomegalovirus exposure and HLA in healthy donors. Overall study findings and caveats: The study reported that TCR beta sequences accurately predicted HLA-A and HLA-B alleles in most subjects. Earlier analysis yielded a pattern in which most TCR beta V segments were productive about 87% or about 30% of the time.

Notes on this clone: Antigen unknown.

A multiplex PCR was run with 60 Vbeta primers and 13 Jbeta primers. Clones were read by immunoSEQ multiplex PCR, and TCRdb kept only the in-frame ones, dropping some. The repertoire consists of 100,000 to 150,000 clones, with roughly four fifths occurring once and the leading ten covering about 2%. Sampled while nominally healthy, donors likely had unrecorded immune exposures. The sequence was obtained from a man aged 50 to 59 in good health and CMV-seronegative. Sequencing used PBMCs.

For the CDR3, the DNA is TGTGCCAGCAGCTATCAATACGAGCAGTACTTC. This gives the protein CASSYQYEQYF. This sequence joins TRBV7-2 and TRBJ2-5; no firm D call. Matching the DNA end better, TRBJ2-7 makes the J call doubtful. Germline lookup yields CDR1 SGHTA and CDR2 FQGNSA. The CDR3 totals 11 residues.